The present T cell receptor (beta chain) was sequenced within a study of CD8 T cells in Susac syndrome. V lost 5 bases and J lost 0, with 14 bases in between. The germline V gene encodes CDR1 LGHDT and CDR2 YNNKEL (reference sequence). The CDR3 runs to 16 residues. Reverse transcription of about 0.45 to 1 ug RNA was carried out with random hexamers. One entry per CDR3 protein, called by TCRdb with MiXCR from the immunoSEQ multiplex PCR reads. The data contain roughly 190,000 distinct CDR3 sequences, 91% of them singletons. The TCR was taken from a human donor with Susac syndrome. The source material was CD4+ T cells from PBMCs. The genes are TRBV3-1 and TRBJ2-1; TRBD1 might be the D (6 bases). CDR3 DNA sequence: TGTGCCAGCAGCACCGGGACAAGCGTCTCCTACAATGAGCAGTTCTTC. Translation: CASSTGTSVSYNEQFF.